The clone carrying this TCR beta chain was seen only a few times. This CDR3 is built from 12 residues. Germline V gives CDR1 MNHEY, CDR2 SVGEGT. J was trimmed by 5 bases and V by 7 bases; bases with no gene match: 1. The second PCR ran about 6 to 12 cycles with a sample-barcoded 5' primer and J-beta primers. Each cDNA molecule was tagged by a template-switch adaptor with 12 random nucleotides. TCRdb reprocessed the 5' RACE reads via MiXCR and lists one record per CDR3 protein. The sample records roughly 700,000 distinct CDR3 sequences, around 32% being singletons. This entry is derived from a study of blood T cells in healthy people across ages. The study drew donors from healthy Caucasian individuals in Russia aged roughly 6 to 90. Peripheral blood, about 9.8 milliliters per donor, was collected. Every sample yielded at least 6 million isolated PBMCs.

The chain recombines TRBV6-2 or TRBV6-3 with TRBJ2-2; the match to TRBD2 covers 7 bases. Source material: blood. The receptor was isolated from a woman aged 80 or over in good health. The CDR3 is CASNGRTGELFF. CDR3 in DNA: TGTGCCAGCAACGGGAGGACCGGGGAGCTGTTTTTT.